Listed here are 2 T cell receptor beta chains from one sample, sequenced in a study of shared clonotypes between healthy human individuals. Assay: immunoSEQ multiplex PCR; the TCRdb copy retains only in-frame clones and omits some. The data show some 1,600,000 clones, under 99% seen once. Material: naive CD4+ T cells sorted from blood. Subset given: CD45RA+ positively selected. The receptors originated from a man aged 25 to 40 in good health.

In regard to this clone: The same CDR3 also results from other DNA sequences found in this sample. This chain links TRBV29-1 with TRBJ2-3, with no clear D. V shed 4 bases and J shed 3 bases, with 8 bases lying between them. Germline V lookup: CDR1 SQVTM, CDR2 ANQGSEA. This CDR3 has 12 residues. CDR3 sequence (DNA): TGCAGCGTTGGGGAAGGGACAGATACGCAGTATTTT. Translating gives CSVGEGTDTQYF.

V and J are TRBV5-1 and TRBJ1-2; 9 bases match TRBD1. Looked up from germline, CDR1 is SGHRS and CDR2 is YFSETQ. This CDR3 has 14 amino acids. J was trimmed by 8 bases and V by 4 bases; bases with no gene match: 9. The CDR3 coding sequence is TGCGCCAGCAGCACACCGGGACAGGGCTGGGGCTACACCTTC. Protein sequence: CASSTPGQGWGYTF.